Following are 6 T cell receptor beta chains from one sample sequenced in a study of T cell responses to AZD1222 COVID-19 vaccine. TCRdb's table, derived via immunoSEQ multiplex PCR, lists solely in-frame clones and lacks some. This table holds roughly 80,000 clones, around 90% found once. Material: peripheral blood, obtained on day 0 of MenACWY control vaccination. The receptor set was obtained from an adult in good health.

The chain combines TRBV15 with TRBJ1-2; D unclear. Per germline, CDR1 LNHNV and CDR2 YYDKDF (reference sequence). This CDR3 region has 17 residues. Deletions cut 0 bases from V and 2 bases from J, with 16 bases between. Here the CDR3 DNA reads TGTGCCACCAGCAGAGATGTGAAGGGTGTTCTCAACTATGGCTACACCTTC. It encodes CATSRDVKGVLNYGYTF.

This chain connects TRBV15 to TRBJ2-7; D not resolved. V was trimmed by 10 bases and J by 1 base, leaving 11 bases between them. The CDR3 runs to 12 residues. Germline values: CDR1 LNHNV, CDR2 YYDKDF (reference sequence). The CDR3 DNA reads TGTGCCAGGCAGAACCTTTCCTACGAGCAGTACTTC. Encoded protein: CARQNLSYEQYF.

The chain uses TRBV28 and TRBJ1-1; D is ambiguous. V was pared by 7 bases and J by 0 bases, with 18 bases between. The CDR3 totals 16 residues. Germline V gene lookup returns CDR1 MDHEN and CDR2 SYDVKM. The CDR3 loop is CASTLLVGKMNTEAFF. DNA of the CDR3: TGTGCCAGCACCCTCCTCGTGGGGAAAATGAACACTGAAGCTTTCTTT. The full variable domain, rest sourced from reference TRBV28 and TRBJ1-1, is DVKVTQSSRYLVKRTGEKVFLECVQDMDHENMFWYRQDPGLGLRLIYFSYDVKMKEKGDIPEGYSVSREKKERFSLILESASTNQTSMYLCASTLLVGKMNTEAFFGQGTRLTVV.

The table lists this clone with a count of one. This chain uses TRBV5-4 with TRBJ1-4; 9 nucleotides agree with TRBD1. The junction had 0 bases not matched to a gene; V was cut back by 4 bases and J by 8 bases. The CDR3 is made up of 12 amino acids. Germline CDR1 reads SGHNT; CDR2 reads YYREEE (reference sequence). CDR3 DNA sequence: TGTGCCAGCAGCGGGACAGGGGAAAAACTGTTTTTT. Translation gives CASSGTGEKLFF. The full variable domain, with the rest looked up from reference TRBV5-4 and TRBJ1-4, is ETGVTQSPTHLIKTRGQQVTLRCSSQSGHNTVSWYQQALGQGPQFIFQYYREEENGRGNFPPRFSGLQFPNYSSELNVNALELDDSALYLCASSGTGEKLFFGSGTQLSVL.

The chain combines TRBV5-1 with TRBJ1-6; D remains ambiguous. Germline V gene sequence: CDR1 SGHRS, CDR2 YFSETQ. CDR3 length: 15 residues. V lost 4 bases and J lost 2, with 10 bases in between. In DNA form, the CDR3 reads TGCGCCAGCAGCCCAGACCGGGCCTATAATTCACCCCTCCACTTT. Translating it yields CASSPDRAYNSPLHF.

The chain is built from TRBV5-5 and TRBJ1-2; 7 positions match TRBD1. Trimming at V came to 7 bases and at J to 2 bases, leaving 8 bases not matched to a gene. This CDR3 comprises 14 residues. Germline assignment: CDR1 SGHKS and CDR2 YYEKEE (reference sequence). CDR3 coding DNA: TGTGCCAGCTCTCCTAAACAGGGGAACTATGGCTACACCTTC. It specifies CASSPKQGNYGYTF.